This record concerns one TCR beta chain sequence. Its antigen is as yet unknown. These data are taken from a study of cytomegalovirus exposure and HLA in healthy donors. The PCR contained 60 Vbeta and 13 Jbeta primers. TCRdb's table, derived via immunoSEQ multiplex PCR, lists solely in-frame clones and lacks some. The table lists over 100,000 clones, roughly 72% of them singletons. Study-level results: As a later analysis revealed, the rate of TCR association differed by HLA locus, with DRB1 most and HLA-C fewest. A list of 150 or so TCR beta chains associated with cytomegalovirus was given.

Germline V gives CDR1 SGHAT, CDR2 FQNNGV. V lost 5 bases and J 8 bases, leaving 7 bases between the germline ends. There are 11 residues in the CDR3. The chain employs TRBV11-2 and TRBJ2-1, with a tentative D call TRBD2 (5 bases). This TCR was sampled from a woman younger than 35 in good health and CMV-seropositive. The sequencing sample was made of PBMCs. DNA of the CDR3: TGTGCCAGCAGCCCCGGGGATGAGCAGTTCTTC. Its translation: CASSPGDEQFF.